Following are 18 T cell receptor beta chains from one sample sequenced in a study of cytotoxic CD8 clonotypes in ibrutinib-treated CLL. Produced via immunoSEQ multiplex PCR; TCRdb's table is partial and in-frame only. The sample has some 200,000 clones; approximately 68% are singletons. Sequencing was performed on PBMCs, taken after 24 months of ibrutinib treatment. These receptor sequences come from a human donor with chronic lymphocytic leukemia.

This clone has just a few counts. The CDR3 here is CASSFSVSNEKLFF. The DNA of the CDR3 is TGCGCCAGCAGCTTCTCGGTTAGTAATGAAAAACTGTTTTTT. The chain recombines TRBV5-1 with TRBJ1-4; D is uncertain. The germline V gene has CDR1 SGHRS and CDR2 YFSETQ. V lost 2 bases, J lost 4 bases, and 9 bases lay in between. The CDR3 consists of 14 residues. The full variable domain, its missing parts supplied by reference TRBV5-1 and TRBJ1-4, is KAGVTQTPRYLIKTRGQQVTLSCSPISGHRSVSWYQQTPGQGLQFLFEYFSETQRNKGNFPGRFSGRQFSNSRSEMNVSTLELGDSALYLCASSFSVSNEKLFFGSGTQLSVL.

The genes are TRBV4-3 and TRBJ1-3; a possible D gene is TRBD1 (5 bases). Trimming cost V 1 base and J 3 bases, with 10 bases left between them. Germline V CDR1 and CDR2: LGHNA, YSLEER. This CDR3 region has 15 residues. CDR3 residues: CASSQGGAHGNTIYF. The CDR3 DNA is TGCGCCAGCAGCCAAGGAGGGGCTCATGGAAACACCATATATTTT.

The chain is built from TRBV7-2 and TRBJ2-7; TRBD2 matches at 10 bases. Germline CDR1 and CDR2: SGHTA and FQGNSA. J gave up 0 bases and V 5 bases, and 7 bases lay outside the gene matches. The CDR3 covers 16 residues. The CDR3: CASSPLAGASSYEQYF. The DNA of the CDR3 is TGTGCCAGCAGCCCCCTAGCGGGGGCGAGCTCCTACGAGCAGTACTTC.

This clone was seen a few times. The V call is TRBV28, the J call TRBJ2-3, with TRBD2 matching over 7 bases. Germline trimming cut 3 bases from V and 3 bases from J; bases unmatched to any gene: 9. Germline CDR1 MDHEN, CDR2 SYDVKM. This CDR3 has 16 residues. The CDR3 spells CASSFGEGGSTDTQYF. The CDR3 bases are TGTGCCAGCAGTTTTGGGGAGGGCGGGAGTACAGATACGCAGTATTTT.

J is TRBJ2-7 and V is TRBV13; the D call may be TRBD1 or TRBD2 (6 bases each). Germline V gene lookup returns CDR1 PRHDT and CDR2 FYEKMQ (reference sequence). V was shortened by 5 bases and J by 4 bases, with 18 bases between the two germline ends. The CDR3 sequence is 15 residues long. The CDR3 DNA sequence: TGTGCCAGCAGCCGGAAGGCCAGGGGAGGATACGAGCAGTACTTC. Its protein is CASSRKARGGYEQYF.

This chain links TRBV27 with TRBJ2-4; D ambiguous. V gave up 3 bases and J gave up 0 bases, with 9 bases separating them. Germline V CDR1 and CDR2: MNHEY, SMNVEV (reference sequence). The CDR3 consists of 15 residues. CDR3 in amino acids: CASSFAEGAKNIQYF. DNA for the CDR3: TGTGCCAGCAGTTTCGCAGAAGGAGCCAAAAACATTCAGTACTTC.

The chain uses TRBV5-1 and TRBJ2-5; 14 bases map to TRBD2. There are 17 residues in the CDR3. The V segment lost 4 bases and the J segment 6 bases; nucleotides outside the gene matches: 11. Germline assignment: CDR1 SGHRS and CDR2 YFSETQ. CDR3 nucleotide sequence: TGCGCCAGCAGCCCTGGGGCCGGGACTAGCGGGAGAAAGACCCAGTACTTC. Protein product: CASSPGAGTSGRKTQYF.

This chain uses TRBV5-1 with TRBJ2-7; 8 nucleotides align to TRBD1. The CDR3 sequence is 15 residues long. With V trimmed by 4 bases and J by 1 base, 7 bases remained unmatched. CDR1 is SGHRS and CDR2 is YFSETQ in the germline V gene. The CDR3 reads CASSIDRGRSYEQYF. The CDR3 bases are TGCGCCAGCAGCATCGACAGGGGAAGGTCCTACGAGCAGTACTTC.

The J gene is TRBJ2-7, the V gene TRBV9, with D unresolved. The CDR3 runs to 15 residues. Germline V gene data show CDR1 as SGDLS and CDR2 as YYNGEE. Trimming shortened V by 0 bases and J by 3 bases, and 13 bases separated the two germline ends. CDR3 DNA: TGTGCCAGCAGCGTAGGACCAACCACCCTCTACGAGCAGTACTTC. Amino acids: CASSVGPTTLYEQYF.

The chain carries TRBV27 and TRBJ2-1; the D is unclear. V was pared by 6 bases and J by 6 bases, with 12 bases between. Germline V gene lookup returns CDR1 MNHEY and CDR2 SMNVEV (reference sequence). This CDR3 has 13 amino acids. The CDR3 spells CASRTGRRNEQFF. DNA for the CDR3: TGTGCCAGCAGGACCGGGCGGCGCAATGAGCAGTTCTTC.

The rearrangement uses TRBV7-8 and TRBJ2-1; 7 bases are shared with TRBD1. Germline assignment: CDR1 SGHVS and CDR2 FQNEAQ. The V and J ends lost 5 bases and 3 bases, in that order; junction bases with no gene match: 19. This CDR3 comprises 19 residues. The DNA for the CDR3 is TGTGCCAGCAGCAGAACGACAGGGAGTAAGGCCGGGAACTACAATGAGCAGTTCTTC. It is translated as CASSRTTGSKAGNYNEQFF.

The chain combines TRBV6-1 with TRBJ2-7; 7 bases are a match to TRBD2. The V and J ends lost 6 bases and 1 base, in that order; junction bases with no gene match: 6. Germline V lookup: CDR1 MNHNS, CDR2 SASEGT. The CDR3 has 14 amino acids. CDR3 sequence (DNA): TGTGCCAGCAGGCCTAGCGGAGAGTCCTACGAGCAGTACTTC. Protein product: CASRPSGESYEQYF.

The table lists this clone with a few counts. CDR3 amino acids: CASSLEQASYGYTF. CDR3 nucleotide sequence: TGTGCCAGCAGCTTGGAACAGGCTTCCTATGGCTACACCTTC. The rearrangement joins TRBV5-4 to TRBJ1-2, with D perhaps matching TRBD1 (5 bases). This CDR3 is built from 14 residues. The germline V gene encodes CDR1 SGHNT and CDR2 YYREEE (reference sequence). V gave up 0 bases and J gave up 4 bases, with 10 bases separating them.

V and J are TRBV30 and TRBJ2-7; 10 nucleotides line up with TRBD1. The V segment lost 1 base and the J segment 6 bases; nucleotides outside the gene matches: 6. Germline lookup yields CDR1 GTSNPN and CDR2 SVGIG (reference sequence). The CDR3 runs to 14 residues. The CDR3 DNA reads as TGTGCCTGGAGTGGCGGGACAGGGGATGGCGAGCAGTACTTC. Protein: CAWSGGTGDGEQYF.

The chain is built from TRBV15 and TRBJ2-4, with TRBD2 matching over 7 bases. This CDR3 comprises 13 residues. Looked up from germline, CDR1 is LNHNV and CDR2 is YYDKDF (reference sequence). The V gene end was trimmed by 6 bases and the J gene end by 6 bases; junction bases not matched to a gene: 5. The CDR3 loop is CATRIWGGNIQYF. Written as DNA, the CDR3 is TGTGCCACCAGGATCTGGGGGGGAAACATTCAGTACTTC.

The chain employs TRBV27 and TRBJ2-1, with TRBD2 matching 10 bases. The CDR3 is 16 amino acids. J was trimmed by 4 bases and V by 7 bases; bases with no gene match: 10. Germline values: CDR1 MNHEY, CDR2 SMNVEV (reference sequence). In nucleotides, the CDR3 is TGTGCCAGCAAGGGGGGAACTAGCGGGGCTTACAATGAGCAGTTCTTC. As protein: CASKGGTSGAYNEQFF.

This clone appeared a few times. The genes are TRBV18 and TRBJ1-2; TRBD1 matches at 10 bases. Germline CDR1 is KGHSH and CDR2 is LQKENI. The trim removed 6 bases at V and 6 bases at J, leaving 7 bases unmatched. This CDR3 contains 14 residues. The CDR3 sequence: CASSQDRGRDGYTF. Written as DNA, the CDR3 is TGTGCCAGCTCCCAAGACAGGGGGCGGGATGGCTACACCTTC.

The V gene is TRBV5-6, the J gene TRBJ1-3; 11 positions agree with TRBD1. J gave up 4 bases and V 5 bases, and 2 bases lay outside the gene matches. There are 14 residues in the CDR3. CDR1 and CDR2 (germline): SGHDT, YYEEEE. The CDR3 region is CASRGDRGGNTIYF. As DNA, the CDR3 is TGTGCCAGCAGAGGGGACAGGGGGGGAAACACCATATATTTT.